This entry concerns a single T cell receptor beta chain. Which antigen it targets is not known. Base qualities are not provided; no much larger clone lies one nucleotide away. These data come from a study of blood T cell repertoires in COVID-19 (dated by TCRdb to the early 2020s). Regarding the study in general: Samples from collaborators originated in the United States, Italy and Spain and spanned both the acute and convalescent phases of COVID-19. The prospective study material was composed of cDNA or gDNA derived from T cells, B-cell-depleted T cells, or PBMCs. Subjects who had been exposed to COVID-19, were actively infected with it, or had recovered from it provided the deeply sampled blood TCRbeta repertoires that made up the dataset. The repertoires were released in a freely available public database intended as a resource for research on the immune response to SARS-CoV-2. The samples were drawn from two sources: the first 160 participants of the ongoing ImmuneRACE study, and approximately 1,300 subjects contributed by 6 global collaborators. Nearly every sample came with metadata listing a de-identified subject ID, COVID-19 status, age in years and sex. HLA class I and class II types, where available, came from metadata supplied by the sample provider rather than from assay-based typing.

The immunoSEQ Assay, a bias-controlled multiplex PCR, was used to amplify TCRbeta CDR3 regions from genomic DNA. Regarding the original processing steps: Nucleated cell counts per sample were estimated from amplification of reference gene primers within the assay. To quantify the absolute abundance of each unique TCRbeta CDR3 rearrangement, sequence reads were collapsed and filtered. Productive Simpson clonality was computed per sample as the square root of Simpson's diversity index over productive rearrangements. Not all clones reach the TCRdb copy of this immuneACCESS table, which keeps in-frame sequences only. Checked studies attribute under half of the gap to unresolved V genes and leave the rest unexplained. For V, J and clone size, that table is used; D and trimming come from the DNA. The sample profile shows over 150,000 clones; roughly 80% of them were found once. The ten top clones hold over 9.5% of the sample.

V lost 4 bases and J lost 7 bases, and the count of bases not matched to a germline gene is 17. The germline V gene yields MNHNS for CDR1 and SASEGT for CDR2. From cysteine to phenylalanine, the CDR3 is 18 amino acids long. Kept here is only the CDR3 DNA, which spans 54 bases and is read in frame from base 1. Participants in the prospective study were aged about 18 to 90 years, lived in some 24 United States geographic areas, and enrolled through a virtual design. Cohort assignment in the prospective study relied on participant-reported clinical history from a screening survey and a study questionnaire. ImmuneRACE Cohort 3 recovered participants were defined by two consecutive negative NP/OP PCR tests, healthcare professional clearance, or symptom resolution. Mobile phlebotomists in the prospective study collected whole blood, serum and a nasopharyngeal or oropharyngeal swab from every participant. Prospective study participants could optionally give additional blood draws and questionnaires over an approximately 2-month period. Before DNA extraction, blood samples from the prospective study were shipped at room temperature or frozen.

Overall study results and their limits: The quantity of clinical and demographic metadata differed by source and by participant and was supplied without curation.

Material: PBMCs or T cells enriched from blood (not recorded which). The TCR comes from a man aged 35-49 years who had recovered from COVID-19. The chain links TRBV6-1 with TRBJ2-2; the central 8 bases match TRBD1. The CDR3 reads as follows: CASSAQSPGTGLLGELFF. The DNA sequence is TGTGCCAGCAGTGCACAGAGCCCCGGGACAGGCCTTCTCGGGGAGCTGTTTTTT.